These T cell receptor beta chains were read from a single sample in a study of blood T cell repertoires in COVID-19. The method was immunoSEQ multiplex PCR; TCRdb's version includes in-frame clones alone and lacks a portion of them. The sample carries 300,000 to 400,000 clones, 91% recorded once. The sequencing sample was made of peripheral blood. These receptors came from a woman younger than 30 who had recovered from COVID-19. CDR3s include the opening cysteine and the closing phenylalanine or tryptophan. Each record gives: V gene, clone size, D gene, J gene, CDR3 protein, CDR3 DNA. D genes are given only for firm matches. Clone sizes are given selectively: once, few, many, or a class where the clone is expanded.

v_call: TRBV19
clone_size: once
d_call: .
j_call: TRBJ2-3
cdr3_aa: CASSSTGNTQYF
cdr3_nt: TGTGCCAGTAGTTCTACAGGGAATACGCAGTATTTT

v_call: TRBV2
clone_size: .
d_call: .
j_call: TRBJ2-1
cdr3_aa: CASSEALRGLSSQLF
cdr3_nt: TGTGCCAGCAGTGAAGCGCTTCGGGGTCTATCTTCCCAGCTCTTC

v_call: TRBV19
clone_size: .
d_call: TRBD1
j_call: TRBJ2-3
cdr3_aa: CASSKGQGVTDTQYF
cdr3_nt: TGTGCCAGTAGTAAAGGACAGGGGGTCACAGATACGCAGTATTTT

v_call: TRBV6-5
clone_size: .
d_call: .
j_call: TRBJ2-3
cdr3_aa: CASSPTGESTDTQYF
cdr3_nt: TGTGCCAGCAGTCCTACGGGGGAGAGCACAGATACGCAGTATTTT

v_call: TRBV2
clone_size: .
d_call: .
j_call: TRBJ1-1
cdr3_aa: CASSREGDTEAFF
cdr3_nt: TGTGCCAGCAGCAGGGAAGGTGACACTGAAGCTTTCTTT

v_call: TRBV7-2
clone_size: .
d_call: .
j_call: TRBJ2-1
cdr3_aa: CASRLDSSYNEQFF
cdr3_nt: TGTGCCAGCAGACTCGACAGCTCCTACAATGAGCAGTTCTTC

v_call: TRBV7-9
clone_size: few
d_call: TRBD2
j_call: TRBJ2-1
cdr3_aa: CASSNLRTSGRAYNEQFF
cdr3_nt: TGTGCCAGCAGCAACCTAAGGACTAGCGGGAGGGCCTACAATGAGCAGTTCTTC

v_call: TRBV24-1
clone_size: .
d_call: .
j_call: TRBJ2-5
cdr3_aa: CATSDVQGPGETQYF
cdr3_nt: TGTGCCACCAGTGATGTACAGGGCCCTGGAGAGACCCAGTACTTC

v_call: TRBV7-2
clone_size: .
d_call: .
j_call: TRBJ1-2
cdr3_aa: CASSLAGGFNLNYGYTF
cdr3_nt: TGTGCCAGCAGCTTAGCAGGCGGGTTCAACCTTAACTATGGCTACACCTTC

v_call: TRBV5-4
clone_size: .
d_call: TRBD1
j_call: TRBJ1-1
cdr3_aa: CASSLGTGTENTEAFF
cdr3_nt: TGTGCCAGCAGCTTGGGTACCGGGACAGAGAACACTGAAGCTTTCTTT

v_call: TRBV7-6
clone_size: .
d_call: TRBD2
j_call: TRBJ2-1
cdr3_aa: CASTARAVSSGRNEQFF
cdr3_nt: TGTGCCAGCACGGCCCGGGCGGTGTCTAGCGGGAGAAATGAGCAGTTCTTC

v_call: TRBV6-5
clone_size: .
d_call: TRBD1
j_call: TRBJ1-2
cdr3_aa: CASSYSTGFNYGYTF
cdr3_nt: TGTGCCAGCAGTTACTCGACAGGGTTTAACTATGGCTACACCTTC

v_call: TRBV28
clone_size: .
d_call: TRBD1
j_call: TRBJ2-5
cdr3_aa: CASRGDRGLETQYF
cdr3_nt: TGTGCCAGCAGGGGGGACAGGGGGCTGGAGACCCAGTACTTC

v_call: TRBV18
clone_size: .
d_call: .
j_call: TRBJ2-3
cdr3_aa: CASSPPYRAGTDTQYF
cdr3_nt: TGTGCCAGCTCACCACCCTACAGGGCTGGCACAGATACGCAGTATTTT

v_call: TRBV6-4
clone_size: .
d_call: .
j_call: TRBJ2-1
cdr3_aa: CASSPAPVAGSEQFF
cdr3_nt: TGTGCCAGCAGCCCAGCCCCCGTGGCGGGAAGTGAGCAGTTCTTC

v_call: TRBV28
clone_size: .
d_call: .
j_call: TRBJ1-4
cdr3_aa: CASSFREKLFF
cdr3_nt: TGTGCCAGCAGTTTCCGTGAAAAACTGTTTTTT

v_call: TRBV11-3
clone_size: .
d_call: .
j_call: TRBJ2-5
cdr3_aa: CASTASKSGYGETQYF
cdr3_nt: TGTGCCAGCACCGCCTCGAAGTCGGGGTACGGAGAGACCCAGTACTTC

v_call: TRBV12-3/TRBV12-4
clone_size: .
d_call: .
j_call: TRBJ2-5
cdr3_aa: CASSFRVPETQYF
cdr3_nt: TGTGCCAGCAGTTTCCGCGTTCCGGAGACCCAGTACTTC

v_call: TRBV2
clone_size: .
d_call: .
j_call: TRBJ1-1
cdr3_aa: CASSPEYSLTEAFF
cdr3_nt: TGTGCCAGCAGCCCCGAGTATAGTTTAACTGAAGCTTTCTTT

v_call: TRBV18
clone_size: .
d_call: .
j_call: TRBJ2-3
cdr3_aa: CASSPLLSTDTQYF
cdr3_nt: TGTGCCAGCTCACCACTCCTTAGCACAGATACGCAGTATTTT

v_call: TRBV3-1/TRBV3-2
clone_size: .
d_call: TRBD1
j_call: TRBJ1-6
cdr3_aa: CASSQDRQGVSPLHF
cdr3_nt: TGTGCCAGCAGCCAAGATCGGCAGGGGGTATCACCCCTCCACTTT

v_call: TRBV9
clone_size: .
d_call: TRBD2
j_call: TRBJ2-2
cdr3_aa: CASSPTSAGELFF
cdr3_nt: TGTGCCAGCAGCCCGACTAGCGCCGGGGAGCTGTTTTTT

v_call: TRBV19
clone_size: .
d_call: TRBD1
j_call: TRBJ1-2
cdr3_aa: CASSIDHRDRILYGYDTF
cdr3_nt: TGTGCCAGTAGTATAGATCACCGGGACAGGATTCTCTATGGCTACGACACCTTC

v_call: TRBV27
clone_size: .
d_call: .
j_call: TRBJ1-5
cdr3_aa: CASSLNRGSNQPQHF
cdr3_nt: TGTGCCAGCAGTTTAAATCGGGGTAGCAATCAGCCCCAGCATTTT

v_call: TRBV3-1/TRBV3-2
clone_size: .
d_call: .
j_call: TRBJ1-2
cdr3_aa: CASSQEGTYGYTF
cdr3_nt: TGTGCCAGCAGCCAAGAGGGCACTTACGGCTACACCTTC

v_call: TRBV30
clone_size: .
d_call: TRBD2
j_call: TRBJ2-1
cdr3_aa: CAWGLAGVNEQFF
cdr3_nt: TGTGCCTGGGGACTAGCGGGAGTGAATGAGCAGTTCTTC

v_call: TRBV3-1/TRBV3-2
clone_size: once
d_call: .
j_call: TRBJ2-5
cdr3_aa: CASSQVQGTRETQYF
cdr3_nt: TGTGCCAGCAGCCAAGTTCAGGGGACGAGAGAGACCCAGTACTTC

v_call: TRBV9
clone_size: .
d_call: .
j_call: TRBJ2-3
cdr3_aa: CASSVEPGLAGGTQYF
cdr3_nt: TGTGCCAGCAGCGTAGAGCCGGGACTCGCGGGCGGTACGCAGTATTTT

v_call: TRBV7-9
clone_size: .
d_call: .
j_call: TRBJ1-4
cdr3_aa: CASSFSRSTNEKLFF
cdr3_nt: TGTGCCAGCAGCTTTTCACGGAGCACTAATGAAAAACTGTTTTTT

v_call: TRBV30
clone_size: .
d_call: TRBD1
j_call: TRBJ2-3
cdr3_aa: CAWNTDRGMDTQYF
cdr3_nt: TGTGCCTGGAATACAGACAGGGGGATGGATACGCAGTATTTT

v_call: TRBV28
clone_size: once
d_call: .
j_call: TRBJ1-1
cdr3_aa: CASILNTEAFF
cdr3_nt: TGTGCCAGCATCTTGAACACTGAAGCTTTCTTT

v_call: TRBV6-4
clone_size: .
d_call: .
j_call: TRBJ2-1
cdr3_aa: CASSDHGPGHGVNEQFF
cdr3_nt: TGTGCCAGCAGTGATCATGGCCCGGGACATGGGGTCAATGAGCAGTTCTTC

v_call: TRBV5-1
clone_size: .
d_call: TRBD2
j_call: TRBJ2-2
cdr3_aa: CASSSGLAGGELFF
cdr3_nt: TGCGCCAGCAGTTCGGGACTAGCGGGCGGGGAGCTGTTTTTT

v_call: TRBV2
clone_size: .
d_call: .
j_call: TRBJ1-6
cdr3_aa: CASSDLSSPLHF
cdr3_nt: TGTGCCAGCAGTGATCTTTCCTCACCCCTCCACTTT